The rows below give T cell receptor beta chains drawn from one sample of a study of blood T cell repertoires in COVID-19. TCRdb's copy holds only in-frame clones and misses some; the assay was immunoSEQ multiplex PCR. The sample records 200,000 to 250,000 clones, approximately 85% being singletons. Sequenced material: peripheral blood. The origin of the receptors is a woman in her seventies with acute or convalescent COVID-19. The CDR3 runs from the conserved cysteine through the conserved F or W. D genes are given only for firm matches. Not all rows give a size; the values are once, few, many and, for expanded clones, a class.

once,13,TRBD1,TRBV19,TRBJ1-1,CASSGQGWTEAFF,TGTGCCAGTAGCGGACAGGGATGGACTGAAGCTTTCTTT
.,14,.,TRBV3-1/TRBV3-2,TRBJ2-7,CASSQGPGSGEQYF,TGTGCCAGCAGCCAAGGGCCAGGGTCGGGTGAGCAGTACTTC
.,19,TRBD1,TRBV28,TRBJ1-4,CASSLPPGGGVISYEKLFF,TGTGCCAGCAGTTTACCCCCAGGGGGAGGAGTAATAAGCTACGAAAAACTGTTTTTT
once,14,TRBD1,TRBV7-9,TRBJ1-4,CASSLQGVGEKLFF,TGTGCCAGCAGCCTACAGGGGGTTGGTGAAAAACTGTTTTTT
.,14,TRBD1,TRBV18,TRBJ2-5,CASSDRGTQETQYF,TGTGCCAGCTCCGACAGGGGGACTCAAGAGACCCAGTACTTC
once,14,TRBD1,TRBV10-3,TRBJ1-5,CAINLTGGNQPQHF,TGTGCCATCAATCTGACAGGGGGCAATCAGCCCCAGCATTTT
once,15,TRBD1,TRBV23-1,TRBJ1-2,CASSQEGQGPYGYTF,TGCGCCAGCAGTCAAGAGGGACAGGGCCCCTATGGCTACACCTTC
.,13,.,TRBV6-5,TRBJ1-2,CASRTDSYYGYTF,TGTGCCAGCAGGACTGACAGCTACTATGGCTACACCTTC
.,13,.,TRBV10-3,TRBJ1-2,CAITTAPNYGYTF,TGTGCCATCACAACAGCCCCTAACTATGGCTACACCTTC
.,13,TRBD1,TRBV6-5,TRBJ1-5,CASTATGPQPQHF,TGTGCCAGCACCGCGACAGGGCCCCAGCCCCAGCATTTT
.,15,TRBD1,TRBV4-1,TRBJ2-7,CASSQDTGGLGEQYF,TGCGCCAGCAGCCAAGATACAGGGGGCCTCGGCGAGCAGTACTTC
.,14,.,TRBV3-1/TRBV3-2,TRBJ1-1,CASSGRDSKTEAFF,TGTGCCAGCAGCGGCCGGGACTCGAAGACTGAAGCTTTCTTT
.,18,TRBD2,TRBV7-7,TRBJ2-1,CASSLLRGTSGGATEQFF,TGTGCTAGCAGCTTACTCAGAGGGACTAGCGGGGGGGCCACTGAGCAGTTCTTC
.,12,.,TRBV7-2,TRBJ2-1,CASSSTGLKEFF,TGTGCCAGCAGTTCTACGGGACTCAAAGAGTTCTTC
.,14,TRBD1,TRBV2,TRBJ2-5,CASRGNGQGETQYF,TGTGCCAGCAGAGGGAACGGACAGGGTGAGACCCAGTACTTC
.,15,TRBD1,TRBV3-1/TRBV3-2,TRBJ2-3,CASSQGTGGTDTQYF,TGTGCCAGCAGCCAAGGGACAGGGGGCACAGATACGCAGTATTTT
.,15,.,TRBV5-8,TRBJ2-3,CASSLTGVKRDTQYF,TGTGCCAGCAGCTTGACAGGTGTAAAACGAGATACGCAGTATTTT
.,15,TRBD1,TRBV7-2,TRBJ1-6,CASSSSTGIGSPLHF,TGTGCCAGCAGCTCCTCGACAGGGATCGGTTCACCCCTCCACTTT
few,16,TRBD1,TRBV5-1,TRBJ1-1,CASSSGQTLMNTEAFF,TGCGCCAGCAGTTCGGGACAGACACTCATGAACACTGAAGCTTTCTTT
.,14,.,TRBV7-9,TRBJ1-1,CASRSDSRNTEAFF,TGTGCCAGCAGATCGGACAGTCGGAACACTGAAGCTTTCTTT
.,14,.,TRBV7-9,TRBJ2-5,CASSLEARGGTQYF,TGTGCCAGCAGCTTAGAGGCGCGGGGAGGGACCCAGTACTTC
.,19,TRBD2,TRBV6-2/TRBV6-3,TRBJ2-2,CASNYAGGPIKANTGELFF,TGTGCCAGCAATTATGCGGGGGGGCCTATCAAGGCGAACACCGGGGAGCTGTTTTTT
.,16,TRBD2,TRBV4-1,TRBJ2-7,CASSQAKTSGAYEQYF,TGCGCCAGCAGCCAAGCCAAGACTAGCGGGGCGTACGAGCAGTACTTC
.,15,.,TRBV7-9,TRBJ2-7,CASSSPSGLTYEQYF,TGTGCCAGCAGCTCCCCCTCGGGGTTAACCTACGAGCAGTACTTC
.,18,.,TRBV19,TRBJ1-1,CARQNPSVGSGRNTEAFF,TGTGCCAGACAAAACCCCTCCGTCGGGTCTGGGAGAAACACTGAAGCTTTCTTT
once,15,.,TRBV7-9,TRBJ1-4,CASSPGQTANEKLFF,TGTGCCAGCAGCCCAGGACAAACGGCTAATGAAAAACTGTTTTTT
.,16,TRBD2,TRBV2,TRBJ2-4,CASSPGTSGGENIQYF,TGTGCCAGCAGTCCCGGGACTAGCGGGGGGGAAAACATTCAGTACTTC
.,13,TRBD2,TRBV6-5,TRBJ2-5,CASTLAGDSTQYF,TGTGCCAGCACATTAGCGGGGGACTCGACCCAGTACTTC
.,13,.,TRBV7-9,TRBJ1-2,CASSFDSFYGYTF,TGTGCCAGCAGCTTCGACAGTTTCTATGGCTACACCTTC
.,15,TRBD1,TRBV5-4,TRBJ2-2,CASSPGQGGTGELFF,TGTGCCAGCAGCCCAGGACAGGGTGGCACCGGGGAGCTGTTTTTT
.,14,TRBD1,TRBV9,TRBJ1-2,CASSSHRGDYGYTF,TGTGCCAGCAGCTCCCACAGGGGAGACTATGGCTACACCTTC